Listed below are T cell receptor beta chains from one sample, sequenced in a study of cytomegalovirus exposure and HLA in healthy donors. Here immunoSEQ multiplex PCR was the method, and the copy in TCRdb shows in-frame clones only, minus some. This table holds over 150,000 clones, more than 65% found once. Sequenced: PBMCs. The receptors shown here come from a woman aged 25 to 39 in good health and CMV-seropositive. CDR3s include the opening cysteine and the closing phenylalanine or tryptophan. The D gene is left open where the match is weak. A row's size may be missing; if present it is once, few, many or a size class.

j_call d_call clone_size v_call cdr3_aa cdr3_nt
TRBJ1-3 TRBD1 . TRBV5-1 CASSYDRGTGNTIYF TGCGCCAGCAGCTACGACAGGGGAACTGGAAACACCATATATTTT
TRBJ2-7 TRBD1 . TRBV5-1 CASSLDRTYEQYF TGCGCCAGCAGTTTGGACAGGACCTACGAGCAGTACTTC
TRBJ1-6 . . TRBV5-1 CASSFNQDSVLSPLHF TGCGCCAGCAGCTTTAACCAGGACTCCGTCTTGTCACCCCTCCACTTT
TRBJ2-1 . . TRBV6-1 CASRRPSGSYNEQFF TGTGCCAGCAGGAGACCTAGTGGTTCCTACAATGAGCAGTTCTTC
TRBJ2-7 TRBD2 . TRBV9 CASSDELAGALYEQYF TGTGCCAGCAGCGACGAACTAGCGGGAGCTCTCTACGAGCAGTACTTC
TRBJ2-5 TRBD1 . TRBV7-6 CASSPGTGGGETQYF TGTGCCAGCAGCCCGGGGACAGGGGGAGGAGAGACCCAGTACTTC
TRBJ1-5 . . TRBV7-2 CASSRDASGGQPQHF TGTGCCAGCAGCCGAGACGCCTCCGGCGGTCAGCCCCAGCATTTT
TRBJ2-1 . once TRBV19 CASTIGGYNEQFF TGTGCCAGTACCATAGGAGGTTACAATGAGCAGTTCTTC
TRBJ2-5 . . TRBV28 CASREGVRETQYF TGTGCCAGCAGAGAGGGGGTTAGAGAGACCCAGTACTTC
TRBJ2-7 TRBD1 . TRBV5-4 CASSDRDRGYEQYF TGTGCCAGCAGCGACCGGGACAGAGGCTACGAGCAGTACTTC
TRBJ2-5 TRBD1 . TRBV7-9 CASSLAGDRRETQYF TGTGCCAGCAGCTTAGCGGGGGACAGGAGAGAGACCCAGTACTTC
TRBJ1-2 TRBD1 once TRBV29-1 CSVSDRVINGYTF TGCAGCGTTTCAGACAGGGTCATTAATGGCTACACCTTC
TRBJ2-2 TRBD2 . TRBV5-4 CASSLPSGRAGELFF TGTGCCAGCAGCTTGCCTAGCGGGAGGGCCGGGGAGCTGTTTTTT
TRBJ1-2 . . TRBV28 CASSYRVGENTF TGTGCCAGCAGTTACAGGGTTGGGGAAAACACCTTC